The T cell receptor (beta chain) described here comes from a study of T cell changes during pregnancy in multiple sclerosis. Only in-frame clones appear in the TCRdb table, and some are missing; sequencing was by immunoSEQ multiplex PCR. Of some 100,000 clones in the sample, 75% to 95% were seen once. Germline CDR1 reads MNHNS; CDR2 reads SASEGT. This CDR3 comprises 13 residues. With V trimmed by 11 bases and J by 2 bases, 9 bases remained unmatched. The specimen comprised peripheral blood, sampled in the second trimester of pregnancy. This rearrangement joins TRBV6-1 to TRBJ2-7, with TRBD2 matching over 7 bases. This receptor was taken from a female donor with multiple sclerosis, enrolled in a pregnancy study. The CDR3 loop reads CAVREGTPYEQYF. CDR3 bases: TGTGCCGTCAGGGAGGGAACCCCCTACGAGCAGTACTTC.